This T cell receptor beta chain was observed in a study of PD-1 blockade in classical Hodgkin lymphoma. Study conclusions and caveats: CD4+ but not CD8+ TCR diversity rose significantly by C4D1.

Exposure to brentuximab vedotin varied, and each patient had relapsed following autologous stem cell transplantation. Germline loops: CDR1 SQVTM, CDR2 ANQGSEA. Trimming took off 7 bases at V and 6 bases at J, with 19 bases between the two ends. The CDR3 covers 15 residues. Sequencing was performed with immunoSEQ multiplex PCR; in TCRdb, only in-frame clones are kept and a portion is missing. The sample lists more than 50,000 clones; 71% were seen once. This clone was observed many times. Its target is unknown. The sequence derives from a human donor with classical Hodgkin lymphoma. The sample here was peripheral blood mononuclear cells (PBMCs), taken before the second cycle of nivolumab. This rearrangement joins TRBV29-1 to TRBJ2-6; tentatively, D is TRBD2 (7 bases). The CDR3 loop reads CSADVGGPPANVLTF. Here the CDR3 DNA reads TGCAGCGCCGACGTCGGGGGGCCTCCGGCCAACGTCCTGACTTTC.